This T cell receptor beta chain was captured in a study of CD8 T cells in ankylosing spondylitis. A few counts support this clonotype. Its antigen is still unknown. J gave up 5 bases and V 6 bases, and 1 base lay outside the gene matches. CDR1 and CDR2 (germline): SGHTA, FQGTGA. The CDR3 length is 13 residues. MiXCR, applied by TCRdb to the 5' RACE reads, yields one record per CDR3 protein. The sample yields some 400,000 distinct CDR3 sequences, 20% to 25% seen once. Broader study findings: Blood of patients with ankylosing spondylitis appeared to be characterized by a TCR beta motif of eight highly homologous variants.

This TCR was sampled from a male donor with ankylosing spondylitis. The material sequenced was blood, either unsorted or a sorted T cell fraction (not recorded which). The V gene is TRBV7-3, the J gene TRBJ2-1; 10 positions match TRBD2. The DNA of the CDR3 is TGTGCCAGCAGACTAGCGGGAAACAATGAGCAGTTCTTC. Encoded protein: CASRLAGNNEQFF. Filled out from reference TRBV7-3 and TRBJ2-1, the complete variable domain reads GAGVSQTPSNKVTEKGKYVELRCDPISGHTALYWYRQSLGQGPEFLIYFQGTGAADDSGLPNDRFFAVRPEGSVSTLKIQRTERGDSAVYLCASRLAGNNEQFFGPGTRLTVL.